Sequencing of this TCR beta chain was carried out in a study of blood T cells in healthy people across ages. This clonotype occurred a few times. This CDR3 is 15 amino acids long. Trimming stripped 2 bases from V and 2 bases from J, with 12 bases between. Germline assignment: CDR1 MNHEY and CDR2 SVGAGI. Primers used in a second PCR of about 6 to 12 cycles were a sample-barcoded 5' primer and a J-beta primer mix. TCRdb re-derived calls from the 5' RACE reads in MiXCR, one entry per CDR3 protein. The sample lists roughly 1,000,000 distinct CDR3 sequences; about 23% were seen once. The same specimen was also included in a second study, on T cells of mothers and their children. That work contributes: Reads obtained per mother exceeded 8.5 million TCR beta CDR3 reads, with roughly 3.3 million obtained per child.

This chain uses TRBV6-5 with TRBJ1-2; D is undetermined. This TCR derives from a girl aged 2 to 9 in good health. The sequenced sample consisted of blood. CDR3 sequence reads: CASSYQRGLNYGYTF. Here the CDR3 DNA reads TGTGCCAGCAGTTACCAGCGGGGATTAAACTATGGCTACACCTTC.